This T cell receptor (beta chain) was found in a study of CD8 T cells in ankylosing spondylitis. General study results and limits: As reported, disease-linked clones showed significant enrichment in matched ankylosing spondylitis synovial fluid. Some motif variants were previously reported in reactive arthritis synovial fluid and blood. Characteristic, it appeared, of ankylosing spondylitis blood was a TCR beta motif of eight highly homologous variants.

The germline gives CDR1 SGHVS, CDR2 FQNEAQ. The J segment lost 3 bases and the V segment lost 5 bases, leaving 14 bases of the junction unmatched. The CDR3 is 18 residues long. TCRdb used MiXCR to reprocess the 5' RACE reads, holding one entry per CDR3 protein. The table has approximately 540,000 distinct CDR3 sequences, about 12% seen once; the top ten hold 6.8%. Turning to this clonotype: Its antigen remains unidentified.

Sequencing used blood, either unsorted or a sorted T cell fraction (not recorded which). The sequence was obtained from a male donor with ankylosing spondylitis. The chain uses TRBV7-8 and TRBJ2-3; 10 bases agree with TRBD2. This CDR3 reads CASSPGWASGSGTDTQYF. As DNA, the CDR3 is TGTGCCAGCAGCCCCGGCTGGGCTAGCGGGAGTGGGACAGATACGCAGTATTTT.